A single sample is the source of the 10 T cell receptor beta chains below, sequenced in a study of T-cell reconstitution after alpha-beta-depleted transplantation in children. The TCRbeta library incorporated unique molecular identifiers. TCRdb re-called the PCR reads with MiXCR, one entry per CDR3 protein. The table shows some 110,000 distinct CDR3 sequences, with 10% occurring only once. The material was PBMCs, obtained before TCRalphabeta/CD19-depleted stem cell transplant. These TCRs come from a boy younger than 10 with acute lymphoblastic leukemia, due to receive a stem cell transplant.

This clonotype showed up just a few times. DNA of the CDR3: TGTGCCAGCAGCCCTACACAGAACTATGGCTACACCTTC. Its protein product is CASSPTQNYGYTF. The V gene is TRBV7-8, the J gene TRBJ1-2; D is unclear. V was cut by 5 bases and J by 2 bases, with 9 bases left in between. This CDR3 is built from 13 residues. Germline CDR1 is SGHVS and CDR2 is FQNEAQ.

For the CDR3, the DNA is TGTGCCAGCAGTGAAAACAGGGGGGCCTACAATGAGCAGTTCTTC. As protein: CASSENRGAYNEQFF. J is TRBJ2-1 and V is TRBV2; 8 bases fit TRBD1. This CDR3 has 15 residues. Germline V gene lookup returns CDR1 SNHLY and CDR2 FYNNEI. V gave up 2 bases and J gave up 2 bases; unmatched junction bases: 2.

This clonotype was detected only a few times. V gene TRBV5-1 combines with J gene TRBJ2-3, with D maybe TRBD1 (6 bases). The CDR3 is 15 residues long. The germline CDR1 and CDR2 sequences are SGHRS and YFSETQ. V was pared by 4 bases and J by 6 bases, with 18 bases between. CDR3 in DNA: TGCGCCAGCAGCGGGGGACACGGGACCTGGGATACGCAGTATTTT. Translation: CASSGGHGTWDTQYF.

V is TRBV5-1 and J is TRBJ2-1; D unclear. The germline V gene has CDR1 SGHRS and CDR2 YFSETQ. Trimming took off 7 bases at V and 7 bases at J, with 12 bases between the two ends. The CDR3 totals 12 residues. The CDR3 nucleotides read TGCGCCAGCGGGTATTCAATTAATGAGCAGTTCTTC. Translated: CASGYSINEQFF.

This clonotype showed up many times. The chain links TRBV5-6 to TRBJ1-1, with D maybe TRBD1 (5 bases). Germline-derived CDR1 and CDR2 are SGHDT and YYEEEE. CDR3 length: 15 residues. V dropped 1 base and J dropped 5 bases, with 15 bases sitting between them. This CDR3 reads CASSLLRGAGTEAFF. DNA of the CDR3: TGTGCCAGCAGCTTGTTGAGGGGCGCGGGTACTGAAGCTTTCTTT.

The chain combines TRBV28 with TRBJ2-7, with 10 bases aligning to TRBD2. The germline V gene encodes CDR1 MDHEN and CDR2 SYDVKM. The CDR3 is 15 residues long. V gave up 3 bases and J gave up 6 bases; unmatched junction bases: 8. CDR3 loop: CASSFRLAGVGEQYF. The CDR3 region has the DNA TGTGCCAGCAGTTTTCGGCTAGCGGGAGTAGGCGAGCAGTACTTC.

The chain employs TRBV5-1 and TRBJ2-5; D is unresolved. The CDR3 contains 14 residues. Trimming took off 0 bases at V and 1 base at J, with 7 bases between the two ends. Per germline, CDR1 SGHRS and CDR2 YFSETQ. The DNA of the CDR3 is TGCGCCAGCAGCTTGGATACAGTCCAAGAGACCCAGTACTTC. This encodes CASSLDTVQETQYF. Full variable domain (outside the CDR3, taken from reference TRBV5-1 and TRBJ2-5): KAGVTQTPRYLIKTRGQQVTLSCSPISGHRSVSWYQQTPGQGLQFLFEYFSETQRNKGNFPGRFSGRQFSNSRSEMNVSTLELGDSALYLCASSLDTVQETQYFGPGTRLLVL.

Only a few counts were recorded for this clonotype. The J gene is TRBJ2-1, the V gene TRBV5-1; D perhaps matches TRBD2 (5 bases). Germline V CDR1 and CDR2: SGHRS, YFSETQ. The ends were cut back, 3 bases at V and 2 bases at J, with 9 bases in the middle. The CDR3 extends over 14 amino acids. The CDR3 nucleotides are TGCGCCAGCAGCTCCAGCGGTCCCTACAATGAGCAGTTCTTC. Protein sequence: CASSSSGPYNEQFF.

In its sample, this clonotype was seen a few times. CDR3 nucleotides: TGTGCCATCAGCCCCGAGGGGTTCCTCACTGAAGCTTTCTTT. Residues: CAISPEGFLTEAFF. V usage is TRBV10-3 and J usage is TRBJ1-1, with a tentative D call TRBD1 (5 bases). Looked up from germline, CDR1 is ENHRY and CDR2 is SYGVKD. The CDR3 extends over 14 amino acids. V was clipped by 6 bases and J by 4 bases, with 15 bases between them.

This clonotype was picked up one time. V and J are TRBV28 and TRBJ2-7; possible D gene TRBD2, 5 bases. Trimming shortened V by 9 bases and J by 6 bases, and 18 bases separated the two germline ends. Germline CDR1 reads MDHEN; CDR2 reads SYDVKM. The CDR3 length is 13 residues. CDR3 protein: CASQARVPSEQYF. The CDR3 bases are TGTGCCAGTCAGGCGAGGGTCCCATCCGAGCAGTACTTC.